The 29 T cell receptor beta chains listed next were all sequenced from one sample in a study of blood T cell repertoires in COVID-19. The protocol was immunoSEQ multiplex PCR, while the TCRdb copy is restricted to in-frame clones and leaves out a portion. Of about 160,000 clones in the sample, about 87% were seen once. Sequenced sample: peripheral blood. These receptors were collected from an older woman with COVID-19, enrolled during active disease.

V gene TRBV5-1 combines with J gene TRBJ2-3; 9 nucleotides agree with TRBD1. The CDR3 extends over 15 amino acids. After removal of 4 bases from V and 1 base from J, the junction contained 4 bases not matched to a gene. Germline CDR1 and CDR2: SGHRS and YFSETQ. The DNA of the CDR3 is TGCGCCAGCAGCAGTCGACAGGGGGGCACAGATACGCAGTATTTT. Translation gives CASSSRQGGTDTQYF.

The chain couples TRBV25-1 to TRBJ1-4; 7 bases are shared with TRBD1. Germline CDR1 MGHDK, CDR2 SYGVNS. The junction had 7 bases not matched to a gene; V was cut back by 2 bases and J by 7 bases. The CDR3 runs 15 residues. The DNA for the CDR3 is TGTGCCAGCAGTGAAATAGGAGGGGGCGGTGAAAAACTGTTTTTT. It is translated as CASSEIGGGGEKLFF.

The chain carries TRBV19 and TRBJ2-2; TRBD1 might be the D (5 bases). Germline V CDR1 and CDR2: LNHDA, SQIVND (reference sequence). V lost 6 bases and J lost 5, with 16 bases in between. The CDR3 runs to 15 residues. The CDR3 is CASRPGVAGTGELFF. The CDR3 DNA follows: TGTGCCAGTAGACCAGGAGTAGCAGGGACCGGGGAGCTGTTTTTT.

The V call is TRBV7-9, the J call TRBJ2-5; D gene ambiguous. The germline V gene encodes CDR1 SEHNR and CDR2 FQNEAQ (reference sequence). V was clipped by 3 bases and J by 7 bases, with 18 bases between them. The CDR3 length is 15 residues. The CDR3 bases are TGTGCCAGCAGCTTCGGAGTGAATGATCCATGGACCCAGTACTTC. Its translation: CASSFGVNDPWTQYF.

V and J are TRBV9 and TRBJ2-1; 7 nucleotides match TRBD2. Germline CDR1 SGDLS, CDR2 YYNGEE. The ends lost 1 base at V and 9 bases at J; junction bases unmatched: 13. There are 16 residues in the CDR3. The CDR3 DNA reads TGTGCCAGCAGCGTAAACACGCGGGGAGGGATAAGTGAGCAGTTCTTC. Its translation is CASSVNTRGGISEQFF. The full variable domain, rest sourced from reference TRBV9 and TRBJ2-1, is DSGVTQTPKHLITATGQRVTLRCSPRSGDLSVYWYQQSLDQGLQFLIQYYNGEERAKGNILERFSAQQFPDLHSELNLSSLELGDSALYFCASSVNTRGGISEQFFGPGTRLTVL.

V is TRBV30 and J is TRBJ1-6; D is unclear. The CDR3 sequence is 12 residues long. V lost 2 bases and J lost 8, with 7 bases in between. Germline V gene lookup returns CDR1 GTSNPN and CDR2 SVGIG (reference sequence). In DNA, the CDR3 is TGTGCCTGGAGTCTCAGGCATTCACCCCTCCACTTT. It specifies CAWSLRHSPLHF. The full variable domain, with the rest looked up from reference TRBV30 and TRBJ1-6, is SQTIHQWPATLVQPVGSPLSLECTVEGTSNPNLYWYRQAAGRGLQLLFYSVGIGQISSEVPQNLSASRPQDRQFILSSKKLLLSDSGFYLCAWSLRHSPLHFGNGTRLTVT.

This chain joins TRBV23-1 and TRBJ2-1, with TRBD1 matching over 10 bases. TRBV23-1 is filed as an ORF, its function uncertain. The CDR3 is made up of 13 amino acids. J gave up 6 bases and V 4 bases, and 0 bases lay outside the gene matches. The CDR3 region has the DNA TGCGCCAGCAGTCGGGACAGGGGCAATGAGCAGTTCTTC. Protein: CASSRDRGNEQFF.

The rearrangement uses TRBV7-8 and TRBJ2-1; maybe TRBD2 (6 bases). The CDR3 runs 16 residues. Per germline, CDR1 SGHVS and CDR2 FQNEAQ. Trimming took off 3 bases at V and 0 bases at J, with 12 bases between the two ends. The CDR3 here is CASSFMWGVSYNEQFF. The DNA for the CDR3 is TGTGCCAGCAGCTTTATGTGGGGGGTCTCCTACAATGAGCAGTTCTTC.

The V gene is TRBV5-4, the J gene TRBJ2-7, with 9 bases matching TRBD1. There are 15 residues in the CDR3. V lost 4 bases to trimming and J lost 7 bases; unmatched junction nucleotides: 12. CDR1 SGHNT and CDR2 YYREEE come from the germline V gene (reference sequence). CDR3 loop: CASSLRDRAFREQYF. CDR3 DNA: TGTGCCAGCAGCCTCCGGGACAGGGCGTTTCGGGAGCAGTACTTC. The full variable domain, with the rest looked up from reference TRBV5-4 and TRBJ2-7, is ETGVTQSPTHLIKTRGQQVTLRCSSQSGHNTVSWYQQALGQGPQFIFQYYREEENGRGNFPPRFSGLQFPNYSSELNVNALELDDSALYLCASSLRDRAFREQYFGPGTRLTVT.

V is TRBV10-3 and J is TRBJ2-3; 7 bases match TRBD2. The length of the CDR3 is 15 residues. Germline CDR1 is ENHRY and CDR2 is SYGVKD. The ends lost 4 bases at V and 4 bases at J; junction bases unmatched: 8. This chain's CDR3 is CAISGLASGSDTQYF. In DNA, the CDR3 is TGTGCCATCAGTGGGCTGGCTAGCGGTTCAGATACGCAGTATTTT.

V gene TRBV7-2 combines with J gene TRBJ2-7; 7 bases are shared with TRBD2. V gave up 6 bases and J gave up 0 bases; unmatched junction bases: 5. The length of the CDR3 is 14 residues. The V gene's germline CDR1 is SGHTA and CDR2 FQGNSA. This CDR3 reads CASRGGGGSYEQYF. For the CDR3, the DNA is TGTGCCAGCAGGGGTGGCGGGGGCTCCTACGAGCAGTACTTC.

The V and J genes are TRBV7-2 and TRBJ1-2, with TRBD1 identical over 11 bases. CDR1 and CDR2 from the germline V gene are SGHTA and FQGNSA. This CDR3 has 16 residues. J lost 4 bases, V lost 0 bases, and 4 bases had no gene match. The CDR3 loop reads CASSLAVGTGGYGYTF. CDR3 DNA: TGTGCCAGCAGCTTAGCCGTAGGGACAGGGGGCTATGGCTACACCTTC.

The V gene is TRBV28, the J gene TRBJ1-5, with D tentatively TRBD1 (5 bases). The CDR3 extends over 15 amino acids. Trimming pared 10 bases from V and 4 bases from J, leaving 20 bases between. The V gene's germline CDR1 is MDHEN and CDR2 SYDVKM. The CDR3 sequence is CATLPVTGGNQPQHF. The CDR3, as DNA: TGTGCCACCTTACCCGTCACGGGGGGTAATCAGCCCCAGCATTTT.

This rearrangement joins TRBV6-5 to TRBJ1-5, with 9 positions matching TRBD1. Germline V gene data show CDR1 as MNHEY and CDR2 as SVGAGI. The CDR3 runs 15 residues. V was clipped by 2 bases and J by 3 bases; unmatched bases: 2. The CDR3 reads CASSYRTGDNQPQHF. As DNA, the CDR3 is TGTGCCAGCAGTTACCGGACAGGGGACAATCAGCCCCAGCATTTT.

Notes on this clone: Germline is not matched at one junction end, which may reflect a read error. The chain couples TRBV7-7 to TRBJ1-3; D is ambiguous. The CDR3 is 13 amino acids. CDR1 and CDR2 (germline): SSHAT, FNYEAQ (reference sequence). CDR3 loop: CASSPPFGNTIYF. CDR3 nucleotide sequence: TGTGCTAGCAGCCCCCCCTTTGGAAACACCATATATTTT.

This chain connects TRBV7-9 to TRBJ1-2; D gene ambiguous. This CDR3 has 13 residues. Per the germline V gene, CDR1 is SEHNR and CDR2 is FQNEAQ (reference sequence). Trimming left V 5 bases short and J 3 bases short, with 10 bases between. The CDR3: CASSQEGHYGYTF. DNA of the CDR3: TGTGCCAGCAGCCAGGAGGGTCACTATGGCTACACCTTC.

CDR3 bases: TGTGCCAGCAGTACCCCAGGGTGGAACGGCTACACCTTC. This encodes CASSTPGWNGYTF. The rearrangement joins TRBV25-1 to TRBJ1-2; D may be TRBD1 (5 bases). V gave up 5 bases and J gave up 8 bases, with 15 bases separating them. The germline CDR1 and CDR2 sequences are MGHDK and SYGVNS. The CDR3 covers 13 residues.

This clone was observed a few times. It is unclear where the CDR3 begins or ends on the DNA, so no DNA is shown, and the CDR3 is as TCRdb lists it. V usage is TRBV2 and J usage is TRBJ1-2; the table's D gene call, TRBD1, was not cross checked with the DNA. The CDR3 spans 15 residues, counting both ends. CDR1 is SNHLY and CDR2 is FYNNEI in the germline V gene. CDR3 residues: CASRLSGQGALGYTF.

This clone was seen only a few times. V usage is TRBV5-1 and J usage is TRBJ2-7; tentatively, D is TRBD1 (6 bases). Trimming pared 4 bases from V and 3 bases from J, leaving 14 bases between. The V gene's germline CDR1 is SGHRS and CDR2 YFSETQ. CDR3 length equals 14 residues. The CDR3 is CASSEDRANYEQYF. Here the CDR3 DNA reads TGCGCCAGCAGCGAGGACAGAGCAAACTACGAGCAGTACTTC.

CDR3 in DNA: TGTGCCAGCAGCCCACCGGGAGGGTCTGGAAACACCATATATTTT. It specifies CASSPPGGSGNTIYF. The chain combines TRBV3-1 (or the pseudogene TRBV3-2) with TRBJ1-3; D remains ambiguous. Germline CDR1 and CDR2: LGHDT and YNNKEL (reference sequence). V was shortened by 4 bases and J by 1 base, with 11 bases between the two germline ends. This CDR3 region has 15 residues.

The V gene is TRBV6-4, the J gene TRBJ1-2; 9 positions agree with TRBD1. The CDR3 totals 13 residues. Germline assignment: CDR1 MRHNA and CDR2 SNTAGT. Germline trimming cut 4 bases from V and 7 bases from J; bases unmatched to any gene: 4. The CDR3 nucleotides read TGTGCCAGCAGTGCAGCACAGGGGGCTGGCTACACCTTC. Translation: CASSAAQGAGYTF.

The rearrangement uses TRBV9 and TRBJ1-1, with D uncertain. V was trimmed by 0 bases and J by 0 bases, leaving 6 bases between them. This CDR3 spans 14 amino acids. CDR1 is SGDLS, CDR2 YYNGEE, per germline. The CDR3 DNA sequence: TGTGCCAGCAGCGTAGGGCCCGTGAACACTGAAGCTTTCTTT. Amino acids: CASSVGPVNTEAFF.

The rearrangement uses TRBV7-3 and TRBJ1-1; possible D gene TRBD1, 6 bases. Germline loops: CDR1 SGHTA, CDR2 FQGTGA. Trimming removed 3 bases at V and 4 bases at J, with 12 bases between. This CDR3 contains 14 residues. The CDR3 DNA is TGTGCCAGCAGCTTCGGGGGGCTGGGCACTGAAGCTTTCTTT. Protein product: CASSFGGLGTEAFF. Using reference TRBV7-3 and TRBJ1-1 for the parts outside the CDR3, the full variable domain is GAGVSQTPSNKVTEKGKYVELRCDPISGHTALYWYRQSLGQGPEFLIYFQGTGAADDSGLPNDRFFAVRPEGSVSTLKIQRTERGDSAVYLCASSFGGLGTEAFFGQGTRLTVV.

Only a few counts were recorded for this clone. The chain couples TRBV4-1 to TRBJ1-6; D remains unclear. The CDR3 has 17 residues. V lost 1 base and J 3 bases, leaving 13 bases between the germline ends. The germline V gene encodes CDR1 MGHRA and CDR2 YSYEKL. CDR3 in amino acids: CASSQGAVGSYNSPLHF. In DNA, the CDR3 is TGCGCCAGCAGCCAAGGGGCCGTGGGGAGCTATAATTCACCCCTCCACTTT.

The chain couples TRBV2 to TRBJ1-6; D unclear. The CDR3 has 12 residues. Trimming cost V 4 bases and J 10 bases, with 8 bases left between them. Germline V CDR1 and CDR2: SNHLY, FYNNEI. The CDR3 reads CASSVRYSPLHF. In DNA form, the CDR3 reads TGTGCCAGCAGTGTCCGGTACTCACCCCTCCACTTT.

The chain carries TRBV30 and TRBJ1-2, with 7 bases fitting TRBD1. This CDR3 comprises 15 residues. Trimming took 3 bases from V and 8 from J; bases not matched to a gene: 15. CDR1 and CDR2 (germline): GTSNPN, SVGIG (reference sequence). DNA of the CDR3: TGTGCCTGGAGACCCGACAGGGTGAGCGCGAAAGGCTACACCTTC. Its translation: CAWRPDRVSAKGYTF.

The CDR3 loop reads CASSSRSSGGAGDEQFF. CDR3 bases: TGCGCCAGCAGCTCCCGGAGTAGCGGGGGGGCCGGCGATGAGCAGTTCTTC. The V gene is TRBV5-1, the J gene TRBJ2-1; TRBD2 matches 11 bases. CDR1 and CDR2 (germline): SGHRS, YFSETQ. The ends lost 3 bases at V and 8 bases at J; junction bases unmatched: 13. CDR3 length equals 17 residues.

This chain joins TRBV13 and TRBJ2-7, with D possibly matching TRBD2 (5 bases). The CDR3 spans 14 residues. Germline CDR1 and CDR2: PRHDT and FYEKMQ (reference sequence). V lost 4 bases, J lost 6 bases, and 16 bases lay in between. Here the CDR3 DNA reads TGTGCCAGCAGCTCCGAGGGTTTTTATGGCGAGCAGTACTTC. Translation: CASSSEGFYGEQYF.

The V call is TRBV9, the J call TRBJ1-1; tentative D call: TRBD1 (6 bases). The length of the CDR3 is 17 residues. The V gene's germline CDR1 is SGDLS and CDR2 YYNGEE. Deletions cut 2 bases from V and 0 bases from J, with 17 bases between. The CDR3 protein is CASSVSGQPPMNTEAFF. CDR3 nucleotide sequence: TGTGCCAGCAGCGTGTCAGGACAGCCCCCAATGAACACTGAAGCTTTCTTT.